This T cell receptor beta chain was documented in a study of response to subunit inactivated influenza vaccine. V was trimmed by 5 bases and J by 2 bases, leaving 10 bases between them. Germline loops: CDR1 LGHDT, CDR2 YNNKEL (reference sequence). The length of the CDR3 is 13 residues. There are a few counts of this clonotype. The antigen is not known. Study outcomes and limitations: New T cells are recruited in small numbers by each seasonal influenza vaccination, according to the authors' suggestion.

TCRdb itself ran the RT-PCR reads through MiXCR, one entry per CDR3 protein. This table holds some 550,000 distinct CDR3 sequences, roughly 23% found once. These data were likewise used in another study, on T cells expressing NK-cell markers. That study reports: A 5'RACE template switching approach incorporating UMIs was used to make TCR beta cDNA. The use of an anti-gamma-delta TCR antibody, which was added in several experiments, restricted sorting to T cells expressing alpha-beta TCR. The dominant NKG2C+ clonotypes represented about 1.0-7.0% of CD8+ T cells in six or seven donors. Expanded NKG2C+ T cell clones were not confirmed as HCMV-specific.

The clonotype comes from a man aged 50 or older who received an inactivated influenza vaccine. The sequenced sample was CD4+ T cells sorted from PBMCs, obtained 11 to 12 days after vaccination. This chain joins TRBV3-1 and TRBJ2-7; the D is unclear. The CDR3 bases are TGTGCCAGCAGCTCTTTCAGCACCTACGAGCAGTACTTC. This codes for CASSSFSTYEQYF.